This T cell receptor (beta chain) was obtained from a study of cytomegalovirus exposure and HLA in healthy donors. This CDR3 has 15 residues. CDR1 is ENHRY and CDR2 is SYGVKD in the germline V gene. Trimming took off 2 bases at V and 3 bases at J, with 11 bases between the two ends. The PCR ran on 60 Vbeta and 13 Jbeta primers. Clones were read by immunoSEQ multiplex PCR, and TCRdb kept only the in-frame ones, dropping some. The sample comprises over 130,000 clones, over 60% of which are singletons, and 1.5% to 2% rests with the top ten. General study points: Several of the most significant clusters appeared linked to common viral pathogens, based on a later analysis. Presence/absence analyses assumed roughly uniform sequencing depth across donors.

With regard to this clone: Its target is unknown.

The sequence was collected from a man aged 35 to 55 in good health and CMV-seronegative. The chain joins TRBV10-3 to TRBJ1-5, with D hard to call. Material for sequencing was PBMCs. The CDR3 DNA reads TGTGCCATCAGTGAGCTAGAGGGCCCCAATCAGCCCCAGCATTTT. Its protein is CAISELEGPNQPQHF.